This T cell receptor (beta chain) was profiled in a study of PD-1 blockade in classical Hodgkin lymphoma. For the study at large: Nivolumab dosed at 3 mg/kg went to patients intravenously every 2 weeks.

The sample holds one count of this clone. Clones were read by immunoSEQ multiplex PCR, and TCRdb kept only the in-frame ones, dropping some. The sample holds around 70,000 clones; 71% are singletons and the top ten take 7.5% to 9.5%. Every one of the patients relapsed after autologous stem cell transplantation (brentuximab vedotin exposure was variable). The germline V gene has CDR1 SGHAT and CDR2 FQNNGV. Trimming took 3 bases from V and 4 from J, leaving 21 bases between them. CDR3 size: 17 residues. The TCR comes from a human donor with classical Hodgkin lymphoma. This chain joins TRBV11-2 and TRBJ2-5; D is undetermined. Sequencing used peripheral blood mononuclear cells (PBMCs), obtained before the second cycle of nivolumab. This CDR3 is CASSLSFSVGMGETQYF. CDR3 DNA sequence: TGTGCCAGCAGCTTGTCTTTCTCGGTTGGCATGGGAGAGACCCAGTACTTC. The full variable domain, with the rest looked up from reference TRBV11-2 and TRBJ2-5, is EAGVAQSPRYKIIEKRQSVAFWCNPISGHATLYWYQQILGQGPKLLIQFQNNGVVDDSQLPKDRFSAERLKGVDSTLKIQPAKLEDSAVYLCASSLSFSVGMGETQYFGPGTRLLVL.